These 24 T cell receptor beta chains were sequenced from one sample in a study of cytomegalovirus exposure and HLA in healthy donors. The PCR contained 60 Vbeta and 13 Jbeta primers. Libraries were prepared by immunoSEQ multiplex PCR; TCRdb keeps only in-frame clonotypes and omits some of them. The repertoire holds 60,000 to 70,000 clones, with about 60% as singletons. The specimen was PBMCs. Receptors were obtained from a woman aged 50 to 60 in good health and CMV-seronegative.

This clone was seen more than once but under ten times. V usage is TRBV5-1 and J usage is TRBJ2-1; weak D call: TRBD1 (6 bases). Germline V gene sequence: CDR1 SGHRS, CDR2 YFSETQ. There are 15 residues in the CDR3. V shed 0 bases and J shed 3 bases, with 10 bases lying between them. The CDR3 region has the DNA TGCGCCAGCAGCTTGGCGGGACAACGCTACAATGAGCAGTTCTTC. It yields the protein CASSLAGQRYNEQFF.

The CDR3 coding sequence is TGCGCCAGCTCCCTACGCCTGAACACCGGGGAGCTGTTTTTT. It is translated as CASSLRLNTGELFF. The V and J genes are TRBV10-2 and TRBJ2-2; D is ambiguous. V lost 8 bases, J lost 1 base, and 11 bases lay in between. The CDR3 contains 14 residues. The germline V gene encodes CDR1 WSHSY and CDR2 SAAADI.

J is TRBJ2-5 and V is TRBV9; possibly TRBD2 for D (7 bases). Germline V gene sequence: CDR1 SGDLS, CDR2 YYNGEE. The CDR3 consists of 14 residues. V shed 6 bases and J shed 0 bases, with 12 bases lying between them. The CDR3 loop reads CASTKGGDQETQYF. For the CDR3, the DNA is TGTGCCAGCACCAAAGGGGGGGACCAAGAGACCCAGTACTTC.

The rearrangement uses TRBV12-5 and TRBJ2-7; TRBD1 matches at 10 bases. The CDR3 is 14 amino acids. J lost 6 bases, V lost 1 base, and 3 bases had no gene match. CDR1 and CDR2 from the germline V gene are LGHNT and FRNRAP. The CDR3 spells CASGLGDRGGEQYF. The CDR3 DNA reads TGTGCTAGTGGTTTGGGGGACAGGGGCGGCGAGCAGTACTTC.

V and J are TRBV28 and TRBJ2-7, with 13 positions matching TRBD2. V gave up 4 bases and J gave up 3 bases; unmatched junction bases: 6. Germline-derived CDR1 and CDR2 are MDHEN and SYDVKM. The CDR3 runs 16 residues. The CDR3 nucleotides are TGTGCCAGCAGTTCCCCGAGGACTAGCGGGAGCTACGAGCAGTACTTC. Protein: CASSSPRTSGSYEQYF.

V is TRBV7-9 and J is TRBJ2-1, with a weak D call TRBD2 (6 bases). The CDR3 has 16 amino acids. CDR1 is SEHNR and CDR2 is FQNEAQ in the germline V gene (reference sequence). The V end lost 5 bases, the J end lost 8 bases, and 22 bases lay between the germline ends. The CDR3 DNA is TGTGCCAGCAGCGTCATCCGGCTCGTAGGAGGGGATGAGCAGTTCTTC. It is translated as CASSVIRLVGGDEQFF.

Comment on this clone: This same CDR3 is encoded by further DNA sequences in the sample. The genes are TRBV10-3 and TRBJ1-5, with TRBD1 identical over 9 bases. The V gene end was trimmed by 4 bases and the J gene end by 3 bases; junction bases not matched to a gene: 4. Germline V gene sequence: CDR1 ENHRY, CDR2 SYGVKD. The CDR3 is made up of 15 amino acids. The CDR3 spells CAISGGQGYNQPQHF. Here the CDR3 DNA reads TGTGCCATCAGTGGGGGACAGGGCTACAATCAGCCCCAGCATTTT.

V is TRBV30 and J is TRBJ2-7; 7 nucleotides line up with TRBD1. Germline-derived CDR1 and CDR2 are GTSNPN and SVGIG (reference sequence). V was clipped by 1 base and J by 5 bases; unmatched bases: 2. CDR3 length equals 12 residues. DNA for the CDR3: TGTGCCTGGAGTGGACAGGGCCACGAGCAGTACTTC. Translation: CAWSGQGHEQYF.

The gene calls are TRBV18 and TRBJ1-1; D is perhaps TRBD1 (5 bases). Trimming left V 4 bases short and J 3 bases short, with 12 bases between. This CDR3 is built from 14 residues. Germline V CDR1 and CDR2: KGHSH, LQKENI. The CDR3 is CASSLSDSYTEAFF. CDR3 sequence (DNA): TGTGCCAGCTCACTTTCTGACAGTTACACTGAAGCTTTCTTT.

This chain joins TRBV11-2 and TRBJ1-5, with TRBD1 matching 7 bases. CDR3 length: 13 amino acids. The V and J ends lost 6 bases and 4 bases, in that order; junction bases with no gene match: 3. CDR1 and CDR2 (germline): SGHAT, FQNNGV. The CDR3 here is CASRQGINQPQHF. The CDR3 DNA is TGTGCCAGCAGACAGGGGATTAATCAGCCCCAGCATTTT.

Only a few counts were recorded for this clone. The chain is built from TRBV18 and TRBJ1-1, with a weak D call TRBD1 (6 bases). Germline V gene lookup returns CDR1 KGHSH and CDR2 LQKENI. CDR3 length equals 13 residues. Trimming pared 4 bases from V and 1 base from J, leaving 7 bases between. CDR3 DNA: TGTGCCAGCTCACAGACAGGGAACACTGAAGCTTTCTTT. Amino acid sequence: CASSQTGNTEAFF.

This clone was counted between two and nine times. The rearrangement links TRBV19 to TRBJ1-2; 7 bases are shared with TRBD1. This CDR3 region has 14 residues. V shed 3 bases, J shed 5 bases, and the junction held 6 bases outside the gene matches. Germline CDR1 LNHDA, CDR2 SQIVND (reference sequence). The CDR3 nucleotides read TGTGCCAGTAGTATCTACAGGGGAGATTATGGCTACACCTTC. The encoded protein is CASSIYRGDYGYTF. The full variable domain, completed using reference TRBV19 and TRBJ1-2, is DGGITQSPKYLFRKEGQNVTLSCEQNLNHDAMYWYRQDPGQGLRLIYYSQIVNDFQKGDIAEGYSVSREKKESFPLTVTSAQKNPTAFYLCASSIYRGDYGYTFGSGTRLTVV.

The chain uses TRBV7-2 and TRBJ1-1; 10 bases align to TRBD1. The length of the CDR3 is 15 residues. Losses at the gene ends were 1 base for V and 4 bases for J; bases not matched to a gene: 3. Germline values: CDR1 SGHTA, CDR2 FQGNSA. The CDR3 reads CASSLVRDRGTEAFF. CDR3 bases: TGTGCCAGCAGCTTAGTGCGGGACAGGGGCACTGAAGCTTTCTTT.

The V call is TRBV7-9, the J call TRBJ2-1; 12 bases are shared with TRBD2. CDR1 is SEHNR and CDR2 is FQNEAQ in the germline V gene (reference sequence). The CDR3 contains 16 residues. V lost 4 bases and J lost 2; bases outside the gene matches: 3. This CDR3 reads CASSSGLAGTYNEQFF. The CDR3 DNA follows: TGTGCCAGCAGCTCCGGACTAGCGGGGACCTACAATGAGCAGTTCTTC.

The rearrangement links TRBV9 to TRBJ2-3; 9 bases align to TRBD1. There are 15 residues in the CDR3. The V gene end was trimmed by 4 bases and the J gene end by 6 bases; junction bases not matched to a gene: 9. Per the germline V gene, CDR1 is SGDLS and CDR2 is YYNGEE. The chain's CDR3 is CASSLGQGGADTQYF. The CDR3 region has the DNA TGTGCCAGCAGCTTGGGACAGGGAGGGGCCGATACGCAGTATTTT.

The chain links TRBV6-5 to TRBJ2-5; the match to TRBD2 covers 9 bases. The length of the CDR3 is 13 residues. Germline V gene data show CDR1 as MNHEY and CDR2 as SVGAGI. The trim removed 1 base at V and 7 bases at J, leaving 1 base unmatched. As DNA, the CDR3 is TGTGCCAGCAGTTACTTGCGGGAGGGGACCCAGTACTTC. Amino acid sequence: CASSYLREGTQYF.

V gene TRBV28 combines with J gene TRBJ1-5; 7 bases line up with TRBD1. This CDR3 has 17 residues. Germline loops: CDR1 MDHEN, CDR2 SYDVKM. With 6 bases clipped from V and 0 bases from J, the junction kept 11 bases outside the gene matches. The CDR3: CASRWTGTAYSNQPQHF. The CDR3 bases are TGTGCCAGCAGGTGGACAGGTACCGCTTATAGCAATCAGCCCCAGCATTTT.

The chain has TRBV30 and TRBJ1-1, with TRBD1 as a possible D gene (6 bases). Germline CDR1 reads GTSNPN; CDR2 reads SVGIG (reference sequence). The CDR3 has 10 residues. The DNA for the CDR3 is TGTGCTGGGGGGGCCACTGAAGCTTTCTTT. Translating it yields CAGGATEAFF.

The rearrangement uses TRBV19 and TRBJ2-4; no clear D gene. Trimming shortened V by 3 bases and J by 1 base, and 16 bases separated the two germline ends. This CDR3 comprises 17 residues. In germline, CDR1 is LNHDA, CDR2 SQIVND (reference sequence). In DNA, the CDR3 is TGTGCCAGTAGTATTCGAGGAGAAGGTTTGGCCAAAAACATTCAGTACTTC. It specifies CASSIRGEGLAKNIQYF.

V gene TRBV30 combines with J gene TRBJ1-4; no clear D. V was cut by 3 bases and J by 7 bases, with 15 bases left in between. This CDR3 is built from 14 residues. CDR1 is GTSNPN, CDR2 SVGIG, per germline (reference sequence). The CDR3: CAWSPYDYSEKLFF. The CDR3 DNA reads TGTGCCTGGAGCCCATACGACTACTCTGAAAAACTGTTTTTT.

This clone has more than one count but fewer than ten. This CDR3 is CASSIDRGGYGYTF. The CDR3 nucleotides read TGTGCCAGCAGTATCGACAGGGGCGGCTATGGCTACACCTTC. The chain couples TRBV6-5 to TRBJ1-2; 8 bases agree with TRBD1. The CDR3 length is 14 residues. V was clipped by 5 bases and J by 4 bases; unmatched bases: 6. CDR1 is MNHEY, CDR2 SVGAGI, per germline.

This chain connects TRBV7-2 to TRBJ2-7, with a weak D call TRBD2 (5 bases). Trimming cost V 0 bases and J 8 bases, with 17 bases left between them. The germline CDR1 and CDR2 sequences are SGHTA and FQGNSA. The CDR3 is made up of 15 amino acids. CDR3 sequence reads: CASSLATGNYVKQYF. In DNA form, the CDR3 reads TGTGCCAGCAGCTTAGCGACCGGGAACTACGTCAAGCAGTACTTC.

This clone was recorded once. This chain's CDR3 is CATSTLDKNTEAFF. The CDR3 DNA is TGTGCCACCAGCACCCTGGACAAGAACACTGAAGCTTTCTTT. The V call is TRBV15, the J call TRBJ1-1; D may be TRBD1 (5 bases). The CDR3 consists of 14 residues. The germline gives CDR1 LNHNV, CDR2 YYDKDF (reference sequence). The ends were cut back, 4 bases at V and 1 base at J, with 10 bases in the middle.

The J gene is TRBJ2-2, the V gene TRBV18, with D maybe TRBD2 (5 bases). The CDR3 has 15 amino acids. Per germline, CDR1 KGHSH and CDR2 LQKENI. Trimming stripped 4 bases from V and 1 base from J, with 10 bases between. CDR3 amino acids: CASSQATRNTGELFF. The CDR3 nucleotides are TGTGCCAGCTCACAAGCAACTAGGAACACCGGGGAGCTGTTTTTT.